This T cell receptor (beta chain) was sequenced for a study of blood T cell repertoires in COVID-19. Germline loops: CDR1 LGHDT, CDR2 YNNKEL (reference sequence). CDR3 size: 13 residues. The V and J ends lost 4 bases and 7 bases respectively, with 8 bases between them. This clone was detected only once. Per the original methods: Reference gene primer amplification gave nucleated cell count estimates. Profiling relied on immunoSEQ multiplex PCR, and the TCRdb table lists in-frame clones only, not all of them. V and J calls and clone size follow that table, whereas D and trimming were derived from the DNA. The data contain around 120,000 clones, around 89% of them singletons.

The sample comprised peripheral blood. The V and J genes are TRBV3-1 (or the pseudogene TRBV3-2) and TRBJ1-6; D gene unclear. The source of this sequence is a woman older than 75 with acute or convalescent COVID-19. CDR3 nucleotide sequence: TGTGCCAGCAGCCTTGCTAGGAATTCACCCCTCCACTTT. Its protein product is CASSLARNSPLHF.